The 28 T cell receptor beta chains below all came from one sample that was sequenced in a study of shared clonotypes between healthy human individuals. Some clones are missing from TCRdb's copy, which holds only in-frame ones; the method was immunoSEQ multiplex PCR. The sample has about 330,000 clones; more than 75% are singletons. The material sequenced was memory CD8+ T cells sorted from blood. Subset in this sample: CD45RO+ cells pooled with CCR7-negative TemRA cells. The origin of the receptors is a man in his late teens or twenties in good health.

The gene calls are TRBV6-6 and TRBJ1-1; 10 nucleotides line up with TRBD1. Germline V lookup: CDR1 MNHNY, CDR2 SVGAGI (reference sequence). This CDR3 has 15 residues. The junction had 5 bases not matched to a gene; V was cut back by 4 bases and J by 3 bases. CDR3 loop: CASSSDRGRDTEAFF. The CDR3 DNA reads as TGTGCCAGCAGTTCCGACAGGGGGCGGGACACTGAAGCTTTCTTT.

This chain joins TRBV6-5 and TRBJ1-4, with 9 bases lining up with TRBD1. Trimming removed 5 bases from V and 8 bases from J; junction bases left unmatched: 6. Germline lookup yields CDR1 MNHEY and CDR2 SVGAGI. The CDR3 runs 14 residues. CDR3 sequence reads: CASSRGQGREKLFF. Written as DNA, the CDR3 is TGTGCCAGCAGTCGGGGACAGGGTAGAGAAAAACTGTTTTTT.

V and J are TRBV27 and TRBJ2-3, with no clear D. Deletions cut 5 bases from V and 1 base from J, with 10 bases between. Germline-derived CDR1 and CDR2 are MNHEY and SMNVEV (reference sequence). The CDR3 runs 14 residues. The CDR3 DNA reads as TGTGCCAGCAGTCCCCTTACGGGCACAGATACGCAGTATTTT. Protein sequence: CASSPLTGTDTQYF.

The chain employs TRBV27 and TRBJ2-1, with 7 bases that match TRBD1. The junction had 5 bases not matched to a gene; V was cut back by 7 bases and J by 5 bases. This CDR3 region has 13 residues. CDR1 MNHEY and CDR2 SMNVEV come from the germline V gene (reference sequence). The CDR3 reads CASTRGSHNEQFF. The CDR3 DNA is TGTGCCAGCACCAGGGGGTCGCACAATGAGCAGTTCTTC.

The rearrangement joins TRBV5-6 to TRBJ2-1; 7 bases agree with TRBD2. The germline gives CDR1 SGHDT, CDR2 YYEEEE. This CDR3 region has 15 residues. V lost 0 bases and J lost 6; bases outside the gene matches: 6. DNA for the CDR3: TGTGCCAGCAGCTTGGCACTAGCGAACCTCAATGAGCAGTTCTTC. Amino acid sequence: CASSLALANLNEQFF.

The rearrangement joins TRBV2 to TRBJ2-5, with a possible D match to TRBD2 (5 bases). The CDR3 totals 15 residues. The germline CDR1 and CDR2 sequences are SNHLY and FYNNEI. V was pared by 6 bases and J by 5 bases, with 19 bases between. The CDR3 nucleotides are TGTGCCAGCAGGGGCCCCCATGAGGGCGTGGAGACCCAGTACTTC. Protein sequence: CASRGPHEGVETQYF.

The rearrangement uses TRBV9 and TRBJ2-7, with a weak D call TRBD1 (6 bases). The CDR3 is made up of 15 amino acids. Deletions cut 0 bases from V and 0 bases from J, with 10 bases between. CDR1 is SGDLS, CDR2 YYNGEE, per germline. CDR3 nucleotide sequence: TGTGCCAGCAGCGTAGAACAGGGAAGCTCCTACGAGCAGTACTTC. It yields the protein CASSVEQGSSYEQYF.

This clone was recorded once. One end of the junction does not line up with germline, which may come from a read error. This rearrangement joins TRBV10-3 to TRBJ2-3, with a possible D match to TRBD2 (5 bases). The CDR3 is 17 amino acids. Germline values: CDR1 ENHRY, CDR2 SYGVKD. The CDR3 DNA sequence: TGTGCCATCAGCGAGTTCGGAGCGCCGAGGAGGACAGATACGCAGTATTTT. It yields the protein CAISEFGAPRRTDTQYF.

A word on this clone: The junction shows a germline mismatch at one end, possibly a read error. This chain links TRBV30 with TRBJ1-2; D unclear. Germline V lookup: CDR1 GTSNPN, CDR2 SVGIG (reference sequence). This CDR3 spans 12 amino acids. The CDR3 DNA follows: TGTGCCTGGAGTGCGGCAGACTATGGCTGCACCTTC. It codes for CAWSAADYGCTF. Complete variable domain (other parts from reference TRBV30 and TRBJ1-2): SQTIHQWPATLVQPVGSPLSLECTVEGTSNPNLYWYRQAAGRGLQLLFYSVGIGQISSEVPQNLSASRPQDRQFILSSKKLLLSDSGFYLCAWSAADYGCTFGSGTRLTVV.

For this clone: Relative to the germline gene, one junction end is altered; a read error may explain this. The rearrangement uses TRBV7-7 and TRBJ2-7; D unresolved. In germline, CDR1 is SSHAT, CDR2 FNYEAQ (reference sequence). The CDR3 is 14 amino acids. CDR3 bases: TGTGCTAGCAGCCCGCTAGGACCCTCCAGCGAGCAGTACTTC. This translates into CASSPLGPSSEQYF.

This chain uses TRBV9 with TRBJ1-5; D remains ambiguous. V shed 0 bases and J shed 5 bases, with 9 bases lying between them. CDR3 length equals 14 residues. Per the germline V gene, CDR1 is SGDLS and CDR2 is YYNGEE. CDR3 residues: CASSVGEGYQPQHF. CDR3 nucleotides: TGTGCCAGCAGCGTAGGGGAGGGATATCAGCCCCAGCATTTT.

The chain uses TRBV6-5 and TRBJ1-1; perhaps TRBD1 as D (5 bases). This CDR3 region has 16 residues. V was cut by 0 bases and J by 2 bases, with 13 bases left in between. Germline CDR1 is MNHEY and CDR2 is SVGAGI. The CDR3 nucleotides are TGTGCCAGCAGTTACTCGTGGGGGGTTCTAAACACTGAAGCTTTCTTT. The encoded protein is CASSYSWGVLNTEAFF.

This chain connects TRBV5-1 to TRBJ1-4; D might be TRBD1 (5 bases). Germline assignment: CDR1 SGHRS and CDR2 YFSETQ. The CDR3 loop spans 17 amino acids. Trimming removed 4 bases at V and 0 bases at J, with 16 bases between. The CDR3, as DNA: TGCGCCAGCAGCCGGCTGGGCAGGGCGACAACTAATGAAAAACTGTTTTTT. Amino acid sequence: CASSRLGRATTNEKLFF.

Worth noting for this clone: Other DNA sequences in the same sample also yield this CDR3. The chain uses TRBV9 and TRBJ2-3; D is uncertain. Trimming removed 0 bases from V and 2 bases from J, with 10 bases in between. Germline CDR1 reads SGDLS; CDR2 reads YYNGEE. This CDR3 is built from 15 residues. The CDR3 coding sequence is TGTGCCAGCAGCGTAGAGGGCCTATCCACAGATACGCAGTATTTT. Protein sequence: CASSVEGLSTDTQYF. The full variable domain, in which reference TRBV9 and TRBJ2-3 provide the parts outside the CDR3, is DSGVTQTPKHLITATGQRVTLRCSPRSGDLSVYWYQQSLDQGLQFLIQYYNGEERAKGNILERFSAQQFPDLHSELNLSSLELGDSALYFCASSVEGLSTDTQYFGPGTRLTVL.

This clone was seen only once. The CDR3 DNA reads as TGTGCCAGCAGTTACTCTAGCGGGAGCTACGAGCAGTACTTC. Residues: CASSYSSGSYEQYF. The rearrangement uses TRBV6-6 and TRBJ2-7, with 9 bases that match TRBD2. Unmatched junction bases numbered 0, after V lost 0 bases and J lost 3 bases. The CDR3 totals 14 residues. CDR1 is MNHNY, CDR2 SVGAGI, per germline (reference sequence).

CDR3 coding DNA: TGTGCCATCAGTGGGAGTGTGGGGGACACCGGGGAGCTGTTTTTT. It specifies CAISGSVGDTGELFF. The J gene is TRBJ2-2, the V gene TRBV10-3; tentatively, D is TRBD1 or TRBD2 (5 bases each). Looked up from germline, CDR1 is ENHRY and CDR2 is SYGVKD. The CDR3 length is 15 residues. The ends were cut back, 4 bases at V and 3 bases at J, with 12 bases in the middle.

This clone was seen once. The rearrangement uses TRBV7-8 and TRBJ2-1, with D perhaps assigned TRBD1 or TRBD2 (6 bases each). The germline V gene encodes CDR1 SGHVS and CDR2 FQNEAQ. V shed 4 bases and J shed 2 bases, with 15 bases lying between them. This CDR3 has 16 residues. In nucleotides, the CDR3 is TGTGCCAGCAGCTCTTTAGGGGGAGGACCCTACAATGAGCAGTTCTTC. Encoded protein: CASSSLGGGPYNEQFF.

This chain connects TRBV6-6 to TRBJ2-7, with D possibly TRBD1 on 6 matching bases. V dropped 6 bases and J dropped 2 bases, with 20 bases sitting between them. The CDR3 runs 16 residues. Germline V gene sequence: CDR1 MNHNY, CDR2 SVGAGI (reference sequence). The CDR3 DNA reads as TGTGCCAGCAGCCCCCCCTACAGGGTTTTCACCTACGAGCAGTACTTC. This gives the protein CASSPPYRVFTYEQYF.

The J gene is TRBJ2-6, the V gene TRBV4-2; D is unclear. Germline CDR1 and CDR2: LGHNA and YNFKEQ. The ends were cut back, 0 bases at V and 4 bases at J, with 7 bases in the middle. The CDR3 covers 15 residues. CDR3 bases: TGTGCCAGCAGCCAAGATCTGGGCGGGGCCAACGTCCTGACTTTC. Protein sequence: CASSQDLGGANVLTF.

This clone was detected a few times. V gene TRBV5-4 combines with J gene TRBJ1-2; D is unresolved. The germline gives CDR1 SGHNT, CDR2 YYREEE (reference sequence). V lost 2 bases to trimming and J lost 8 bases, with 13 bases between them. This CDR3 contains 13 residues. The CDR3: CASSLDELLGYTF. The CDR3 region has the DNA TGTGCCAGCAGCTTAGATGAGCTCCTGGGCTACACCTTC.

This clone was seen just once. The CDR3 DNA follows: TGTGCCAGCAGCCTACCTACGAATGAAGCTTTCTTT. Its protein product is CASSLPTNEAFF. This chain joins TRBV7-9 and TRBJ1-1; no firm D call. The germline gives CDR1 SEHNR, CDR2 FQNEAQ (reference sequence). Trimming shortened V by 5 bases and J by 7 bases, and 11 bases separated the two germline ends. CDR3 size: 12 residues.

The CDR3 bases are TGTGCCAGCAGTGATGACAGGGAGACTGCGAACACCGGGGAGCTGTTTTTT. Its translation: CASSDDRETANTGELFF. The chain couples TRBV25-1 to TRBJ2-2, with TRBD1 matching over 7 bases. The germline V gene has CDR1 MGHDK and CDR2 SYGVNS. Losses at the gene ends were 3 bases for V and 0 bases for J; bases not matched to a gene: 7. The CDR3 length is 17 residues.

The gene calls are TRBV6-5 and TRBJ2-7; a weak D match, TRBD1 (6 bases). The germline V and J ends were trimmed by 5 bases and 1 base, with 12 bases remaining between them. Germline V lookup: CDR1 MNHEY, CDR2 SVGAGI. CDR3 length equals 14 residues. The CDR3 here is CASSPGQSSYEQYF. CDR3 DNA: TGTGCCAGCAGTCCCGGACAGTCGTCCTACGAGCAGTACTTC.

Concerning this clone itself: This sample also contains other DNA sequences that code for the same CDR3. The chain joins TRBV7-9 to TRBJ2-2; TRBD2 matches at 9 bases. Germline V gives CDR1 SEHNR, CDR2 FQNEAQ (reference sequence). With 4 bases clipped from V and 1 base from J, the junction kept 4 bases outside the gene matches. The CDR3 consists of 16 residues. The CDR3 DNA follows: TGTGCCAGCAGCTCGATTAGCGGGGGGAACACCGGGGAGCTGTTTTTT. It encodes CASSSISGGNTGELFF. The full variable domain, its missing parts supplied by reference TRBV7-9 and TRBJ2-2, is DTGVSQNPRHKITKRGQNVTFRCDPISEHNRLYWYRQTLGQGPEFLTYFQNEAQLEKSRLLSDRFSAERPKGSFSTLEIQRTEQGDSAMYLCASSSISGGNTGELFFGEGSRLTVL.

This chain uses TRBV19 with TRBJ2-7; 9 nucleotides match TRBD1. V lost 1 base and J lost 4; bases outside the gene matches: 5. CDR3 length equals 15 residues. The V gene's germline CDR1 is LNHDA and CDR2 SQIVND (reference sequence). In DNA form, the CDR3 reads TGTGCCAGTAGTATAGCTACAGGGGGCTCGTACGAGCAGTACTTC. Translation: CASSIATGGSYEQYF.

CDR3: CASCGGSTYEQYF. In nucleotides, the CDR3 is TGTGCCAGCTGTGGTGGGAGTACCTACGAGCAGTACTTC. The V and J genes are TRBV25-1 and TRBJ2-7; a possible D gene is TRBD2 (5 bases). V was trimmed by 8 bases and J by 2 bases, leaving 13 bases between them. The CDR3 has 13 residues. CDR1 MGHDK and CDR2 SYGVNS come from the germline V gene.

This chain connects TRBV30 to TRBJ1-2; 7 bases match TRBD1. The CDR3 length is 12 residues. Germline loops: CDR1 GTSNPN, CDR2 SVGIG (reference sequence). Unmatched junction bases numbered 0, after V lost 2 bases and J lost 3 bases. Here the CDR3 DNA reads TGTGCCTGGAGTACAGGGGACTATGGCTACACCTTC. It translates to CAWSTGDYGYTF.

The rearrangement uses TRBV7-2 and TRBJ2-3; D might be TRBD1 or TRBD2, each matching 5 bases. The CDR3 is made up of 17 amino acids. Per germline, CDR1 SGHTA and CDR2 FQGNSA. V was clipped by 7 bases and J by 2 bases, with 22 bases between them. The CDR3 reads CASIGTSYGGPTDTQYF. CDR3 bases: TGTGCCAGCATTGGGACCTCCTATGGTGGCCCCACAGATACGCAGTATTTT.